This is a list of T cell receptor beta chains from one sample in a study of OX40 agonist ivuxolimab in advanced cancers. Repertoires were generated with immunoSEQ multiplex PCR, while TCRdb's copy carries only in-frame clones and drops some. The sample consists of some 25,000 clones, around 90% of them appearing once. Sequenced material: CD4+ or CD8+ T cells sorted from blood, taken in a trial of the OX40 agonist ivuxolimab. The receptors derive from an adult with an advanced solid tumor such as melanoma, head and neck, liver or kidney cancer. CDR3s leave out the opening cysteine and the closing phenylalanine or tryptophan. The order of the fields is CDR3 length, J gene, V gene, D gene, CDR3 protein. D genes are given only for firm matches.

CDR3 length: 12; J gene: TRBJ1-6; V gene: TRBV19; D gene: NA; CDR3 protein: ASSIRGNNSPLH
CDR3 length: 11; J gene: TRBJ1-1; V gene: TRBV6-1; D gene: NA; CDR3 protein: ASSVEVNTEAF
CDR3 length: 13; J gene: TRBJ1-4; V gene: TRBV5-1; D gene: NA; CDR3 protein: ASRQTGASNEKLF
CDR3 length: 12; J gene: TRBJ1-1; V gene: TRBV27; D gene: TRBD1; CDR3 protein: ASSIQGADTEAF
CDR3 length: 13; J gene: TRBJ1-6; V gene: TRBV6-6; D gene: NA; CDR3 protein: ASSSQETRASPLH
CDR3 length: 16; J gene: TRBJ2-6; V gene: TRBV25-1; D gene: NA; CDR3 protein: ASSESGRGGSGANVLT
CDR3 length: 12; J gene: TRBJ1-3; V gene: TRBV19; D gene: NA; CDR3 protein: ASSRSGTGNTIY
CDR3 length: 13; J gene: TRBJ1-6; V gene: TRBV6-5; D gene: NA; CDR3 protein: ASRDSVLYNSPLH
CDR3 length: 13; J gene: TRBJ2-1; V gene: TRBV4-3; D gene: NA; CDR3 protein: ASSQDGLGVNEQF
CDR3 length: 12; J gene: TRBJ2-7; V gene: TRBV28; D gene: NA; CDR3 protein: ASSPRAVTYEQY
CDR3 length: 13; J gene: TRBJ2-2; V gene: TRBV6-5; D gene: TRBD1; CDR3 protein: ASRIGQGWTGELF
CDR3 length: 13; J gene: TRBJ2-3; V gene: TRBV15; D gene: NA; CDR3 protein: ATSRAGSSTDTQY
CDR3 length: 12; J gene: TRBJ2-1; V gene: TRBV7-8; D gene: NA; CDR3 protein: ASSHRPVRNEQF
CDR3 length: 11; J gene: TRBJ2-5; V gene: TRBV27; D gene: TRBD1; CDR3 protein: ASSLGQRETQY
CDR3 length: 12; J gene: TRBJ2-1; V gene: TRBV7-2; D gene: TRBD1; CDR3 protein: ASSRDRGPNEQF
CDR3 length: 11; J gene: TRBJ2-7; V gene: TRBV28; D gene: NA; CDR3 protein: ASTKMVLSEQY
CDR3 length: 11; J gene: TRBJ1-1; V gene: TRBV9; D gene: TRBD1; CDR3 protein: ASSAGTEFEAF
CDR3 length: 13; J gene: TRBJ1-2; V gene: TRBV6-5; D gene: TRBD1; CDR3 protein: ASSYSGQGDYGYT
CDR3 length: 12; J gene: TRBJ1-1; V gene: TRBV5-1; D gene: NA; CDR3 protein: ASSVGSLNTEAF
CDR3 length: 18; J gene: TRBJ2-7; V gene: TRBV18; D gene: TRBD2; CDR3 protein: ASSPGSGFASGRGSYEQY
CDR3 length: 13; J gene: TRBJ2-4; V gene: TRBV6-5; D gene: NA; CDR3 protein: ASSYSAAFKNIQY
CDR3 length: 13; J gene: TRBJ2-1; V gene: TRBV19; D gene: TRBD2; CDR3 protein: ASSMGRRGGNEQF
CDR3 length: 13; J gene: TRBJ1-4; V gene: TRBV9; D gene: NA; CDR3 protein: ASSHYFGGISKLF
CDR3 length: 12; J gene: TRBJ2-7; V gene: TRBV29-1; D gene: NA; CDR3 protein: SVGGARDSYEQY